By frequency in the sample, the clone carrying this TCR beta chain is large (0.1 to 1%). Antigen unknown. Each library started from about 15 ng of total RNA using the QIAseq Immune Repertoire TCR panel. TCRdb reprocessed the reads via MiXCR and lists one record per CDR3 protein. The sample gives 400 or so distinct CDR3 sequences, roughly 2.5% of which show up once; 12% to 15% is in the top ten. The data originate from a study of circulating CD8 cells and anti-PD-1 response in melanoma. Background on the study: Nivolumab was given intravenously at 3 mg/kg every 2 weeks.

Sorting of live CD3+CD8+TCRalphabeta+ cells by PD-1 and/or TIGIT gave four subsets. Overall study results and limits: At M1, fewer than 8% of TRB clonotypes appeared in multiple subsets. The cohort mixed treatment-naive and previously treated patients.

Germline V gene data show CDR1 as DFQATT and CDR2 as SNEGSKA (reference sequence). J gave up 2 bases and V 6 bases, and 11 bases lay outside the gene matches. The CDR3 loop spans 15 amino acids. The rearrangement links TRBV20-1 to TRBJ2-3, with 7 bases aligning to TRBD2. Material: CD8+ T cells from PBMCs, obtained at baseline or after one month of anti-PD-1 therapy (not recorded which). This sequence originates from a human donor with melanoma. The CDR3, as DNA: TGCAGTGCCATAGCGGAGCGGGATTCCACAGATACGCAGTATTTT. Amino acid sequence: CSAIAERDSTDTQYF.